A selection of T cell receptor beta chains follows, all from one sample in a study of post-analysis software for immune sequencing data. From the PCR reads, TCRdb called clonotypes with MiXCR, one entry per CDR3 protein. The sample holds some 700,000 distinct CDR3 sequences, approximately 59% seen once. Specimen: blood. Receptor source: a girl between 2 and 10 years old with multiple sclerosis. CDR3s include the opening cysteine and the closing phenylalanine or tryptophan. Each record gives: D gene, J gene, CDR3 length, clone size, V gene, CDR3 protein, CDR3 DNA. The D gene is left open where the match is weak. The listing skips clone size in some rows; elsewhere it reads once, few, many or a size class.

D gene: TRBD2; J gene: TRBJ2-3; CDR3 length: 19; clone size: .; V gene: TRBV10-3; CDR3 protein: CAISGTSGGNQIVADTQYF; CDR3 DNA: TGTGCCATCAGCGGGACTAGCGGGGGGAACCAAATCGTCGCAGATACGCAGTATTTT
D gene: TRBD1; J gene: TRBJ1-2; CDR3 length: 13; clone size: .; V gene: TRBV29-1; CDR3 protein: CSVGGQGAEGYTF; CDR3 DNA: TGCAGCGTGGGGGGACAGGGGGCTGAAGGCTACACCTTC
D gene: TRBD2; J gene: TRBJ2-1; CDR3 length: 17; clone size: .; V gene: TRBV29-1; CDR3 protein: CSVAGTSGRGVYNEQFF; CDR3 DNA: TGCAGCGTTGCCGGGACTAGCGGGAGAGGGGTTTACAATGAGCAGTTCTTC
D gene: TRBD1; J gene: TRBJ2-1; CDR3 length: 15; clone size: few; V gene: TRBV7-7; CDR3 protein: CASSPDRGEDNEQFF; CDR3 DNA: TGTGCTAGCAGCCCAGACAGGGGAGAGGACAATGAGCAGTTCTTC
D gene: TRBD2; J gene: TRBJ2-1; CDR3 length: 14; clone size: few; V gene: TRBV10-3; CDR3 protein: CAIRSLAGDNEQFF; CDR3 DNA: TGTGCCATCAGGTCACTAGCGGGGGACAATGAGCAGTTCTTC
D gene: TRBD1; J gene: TRBJ2-7; CDR3 length: 13; clone size: .; V gene: TRBV10-3; CDR3 protein: CATKPDRGNEQYF; CDR3 DNA: TGTGCCACCAAACCGGACAGGGGCAACGAGCAGTACTTC
D gene: .; J gene: TRBJ2-3; CDR3 length: 14; clone size: .; V gene: TRBV12-3/TRBV12-4; CDR3 protein: CAAGEGPVTDTQYF; CDR3 DNA: TGTGCCGCCGGCGAGGGGCCAGTCACAGATACGCAGTATTTT
D gene: .; J gene: TRBJ2-3; CDR3 length: 16; clone size: .; V gene: TRBV11-2; CDR3 protein: CASSLVAGSSEDTQYF; CDR3 DNA: TGTGCCAGCAGCTTAGTGGCAGGGTCTTCGGAAGATACGCAGTATTTT
D gene: .; J gene: TRBJ1-2; CDR3 length: 13; clone size: .; V gene: TRBV12-3/TRBV12-4; CDR3 protein: CASSFAGPNGYTF; CDR3 DNA: TGTGCCAGCAGTTTCGCAGGTCCGAATGGCTACACCTTC
D gene: .; J gene: TRBJ1-5; CDR3 length: 12; clone size: .; V gene: TRBV12-3/TRBV12-4; CDR3 protein: CASSSINQPQHF; CDR3 DNA: TGTGCCAGCAGTTCCATAAATCAGCCCCAGCATTTT
D gene: .; J gene: TRBJ1-1; CDR3 length: 12; clone size: .; V gene: TRBV29-1; CDR3 protein: CSVGDPNTEAFF; CDR3 DNA: TGCAGCGTTGGAGACCCGAACACTGAAGCTTTCTTT
D gene: TRBD1; J gene: TRBJ1-2; CDR3 length: 14; clone size: .; V gene: TRBV12-3/TRBV12-4; CDR3 protein: CASSLAGTVYGYTF; CDR3 DNA: TGTGCCAGCAGTCTTGCCGGGACAGTCTATGGCTACACCTTC
D gene: TRBD2; J gene: TRBJ2-5; CDR3 length: 14; clone size: .; V gene: TRBV7-2; CDR3 protein: CASSLSGNLNEQYF; CDR3 DNA: TGTGCCAGCAGCTTAAGCGGGAACCTCAATGAGCAGTACTTC
D gene: .; J gene: TRBJ2-1; CDR3 length: 14; clone size: .; V gene: TRBV6-2/TRBV6-3; CDR3 protein: CASNSPSGYNEQFF; CDR3 DNA: TGTGCCAGCAACTCTCCTTCGGGGTACAATGAGCAGTTCTTC
D gene: .; J gene: TRBJ1-5; CDR3 length: 16; clone size: few; V gene: TRBV12-3/TRBV12-4; CDR3 protein: CASSKMSGISNQPQHF; CDR3 DNA: TGTGCCAGCAGTAAGATGTCAGGGATTAGCAATCAGCCCCAGCATTTT
D gene: TRBD2; J gene: TRBJ2-3; CDR3 length: 15; clone size: .; V gene: TRBV13; CDR3 protein: CASSPGGTSTDTQYF; CDR3 DNA: TGTGCCAGCAGCCCCGGGGGGACCTCTACAGATACGCAGTATTTT
D gene: .; J gene: TRBJ2-2; CDR3 length: 15; clone size: .; V gene: TRBV12-3/TRBV12-4; CDR3 protein: CASSFRAGRTGELFF; CDR3 DNA: TGTGCCAGCAGTTTCCGGGCAGGGCGGACCGGGGAGCTGTTTTTT
D gene: .; J gene: TRBJ2-7; CDR3 length: 14; clone size: few; V gene: TRBV5-1; CDR3 protein: CASSLVGGSYEQYF; CDR3 DNA: TGTGCCAGCAGCTTAGTTGGAGGCTCCTACGAGCAGTACTTC
D gene: .; J gene: TRBJ2-7; CDR3 length: 13; clone size: many; V gene: TRBV27; CDR3 protein: CASSLGPLYEQYF; CDR3 DNA: TGTGCCAGCAGTTTAGGCCCTCTCTACGAGCAGTACTTC
D gene: TRBD2; J gene: TRBJ2-1; CDR3 length: 17; clone size: .; V gene: TRBV5-1; CDR3 protein: CASSLTSGSANYNEQFF; CDR3 DNA: TGCGCCAGCAGCTTGACTAGCGGGAGCGCCAACTACAATGAGCAGTTCTTC
D gene: TRBD1; J gene: TRBJ2-2; CDR3 length: 16; clone size: once; V gene: TRBV12-3/TRBV12-4; CDR3 protein: CASSSYGTANTGELFF; CDR3 DNA: TGTGCCAGCAGCTCCTACGGGACAGCGAACACCGGGGAGCTGTTTTTT
D gene: TRBD2; J gene: TRBJ2-7; CDR3 length: 17; clone size: .; V gene: TRBV4-1; CDR3 protein: CASSQIPGLAGDYEQYF; CDR3 DNA: TGCGCCAGCAGCCAGATTCCGGGACTAGCGGGAGACTACGAGCAGTACTTC
D gene: .; J gene: TRBJ2-7; CDR3 length: 16; clone size: .; V gene: TRBV7-9; CDR3 protein: CASSLAGDKRTYEQYF; CDR3 DNA: TGTGCCAGCAGCTTAGCCGGGGACAAACGGACCTACGAGCAGTACTTC
D gene: TRBD1; J gene: TRBJ1-2; CDR3 length: 15; clone size: few; V gene: TRBV29-1; CDR3 protein: CSVPAFSDRENGYTF; CDR3 DNA: TGCAGCGTCCCCGCCTTTTCCGACAGGGAGAATGGCTACACCTTC
D gene: TRBD2; J gene: TRBJ2-7; CDR3 length: 15; clone size: .; V gene: TRBV5-1; CDR3 protein: CASSRYPSGSYEQYF; CDR3 DNA: TGCGCCAGCAGCCGCTACCCTAGCGGCTCCTACGAGCAGTACTTC
D gene: .; J gene: TRBJ2-5; CDR3 length: 13; clone size: once; V gene: TRBV5-1; CDR3 protein: CASSDTLQETQYF; CDR3 DNA: TGCGCCAGCAGCGACACACTCCAAGAGACCCAGTACTTC
D gene: .; J gene: TRBJ2-7; CDR3 length: 13; clone size: .; V gene: TRBV12-3/TRBV12-4; CDR3 protein: CASSSPALGEQYF; CDR3 DNA: TGTGCCAGCAGTTCCCCGGCCCTGGGGGAGCAGTACTTC
D gene: .; J gene: TRBJ1-2; CDR3 length: 15; clone size: few; V gene: TRBV4-2; CDR3 protein: CASSQEDGGNYGYTF; CDR3 DNA: TGTGCCAGCAGCCAAGAGGACGGAGGGAACTATGGCTACACCTTC
D gene: .; J gene: TRBJ1-2; CDR3 length: 14; clone size: .; V gene: TRBV5-1; CDR3 protein: CASSWGRGDFGYTF; CDR3 DNA: TGCGCCAGCAGCTGGGGCAGGGGCGATTTCGGCTACACCTTC
D gene: .; J gene: TRBJ2-1; CDR3 length: 13; clone size: .; V gene: TRBV7-9; CDR3 protein: CASSLILGDEQFF; CDR3 DNA: TGTGCCAGCAGCTTAATATTGGGGGATGAGCAGTTCTTC
D gene: .; J gene: TRBJ2-5; CDR3 length: 14; clone size: .; V gene: TRBV20-1; CDR3 protein: CSARDLPGQETQYF; CDR3 DNA: TGCAGTGCTAGAGATCTTCCAGGGCAAGAGACCCAGTACTTC
D gene: TRBD1; J gene: TRBJ2-1; CDR3 length: 14; clone size: .; V gene: TRBV12-3/TRBV12-4; CDR3 protein: CASRQGQGCHEQFF; CDR3 DNA: TGTGCCAGCAGACAGGGACAGGGATGCCATGAGCAGTTCTTC
D gene: .; J gene: TRBJ2-3; CDR3 length: 14; clone size: few; V gene: TRBV5-1; CDR3 protein: CASSLGLPTDTQYF; CDR3 DNA: TGCGCCAGCAGCTTGGGACTCCCAACAGATACGCAGTATTTT
D gene: TRBD1; J gene: TRBJ2-3; CDR3 length: 14; clone size: few; V gene: TRBV29-1; CDR3 protein: CSVGETGYLDTQYF; CDR3 DNA: TGCAGCGTTGGGGAGACAGGGTACCTGGATACGCAGTATTTT
D gene: .; J gene: TRBJ1-1; CDR3 length: 13; clone size: once; V gene: TRBV5-1; CDR3 protein: CASSSGPQTLAFF; CDR3 DNA: TGCGCCAGCAGCTCCGGCCCTCAAACCCTGGCTTTCTTT
D gene: .; J gene: TRBJ2-3; CDR3 length: 13; clone size: few; V gene: TRBV10-3; CDR3 protein: CAISETQGDTQYF; CDR3 DNA: TGTGCCATCAGTGAGACTCAGGGGGATACGCAGTATTTT